This T cell receptor (beta chain) was obtained from a study of a mutant IDH1 vaccine in newly diagnosed glioma. Study-level background: Vaccines were begun 4-6 weeks after radiotherapy alone, or with temozolomide cycles. Averaging 40.4 years of age, treated patients were about 60% male and 37.5% female. V12 corresponded to week 35 and V13 to week 47.

About this clone: Its antigen is unidentified.

Documented time point: week 47, end of study. Vaccination comprised doses that each held 300 ug of mutant IDH1 20-mer peptide, plus topical imiquimod. In weeks 1, 3, 5, 7, 11, 15, 19 and 23, patients were vaccinated. Clones were sequenced by immunoSEQ multiplex PCR, and TCRdb holds only the in-frame ones, with some missing. The table records over 75,000 clones, 81% of them present only once. The sequencing here drew on PBMCs, taken from a glioma patient whose treatment included an IDH1 peptide vaccine. The receptor comes from a man aged 40-55 years with glioma.

CDR3 residues: CAWGYRRLDYNSPLHF. The CDR3 bases are TGTGCCTGGGGGTACAGGCGGCTCGACTATAATTCACCCCTCCACTTT. The rearrangement uses TRBV30 and TRBJ1-6; a possible D gene is TRBD1 (5 bases). Trimming removed 5 bases from V and 3 bases from J, with 17 bases in between. This CDR3 comprises 16 residues. Looked up from germline, CDR1 is GTSNPN and CDR2 is SVGIG (reference sequence).